This section outlines one T cell receptor beta chain sequence together with its context. Its target is unknown. Treatment here: some 19 received Ad26.COV2.S at low or high dose, single or two shots; 5 received placebo; per-sample allocation not given. Sampling was performed 63 days after the first vaccine or placebo injection. This entry is derived from a study of Ad26.COV2.S vaccination and SARS-CoV-2 variants. Study-level results: Placebo recipients and vaccine recipients were similar in non-spike TCR breadth. Substantial breadth was reported for post-vaccination spike-specific CD8+ and CD4+ T cells. Ad26.COV2.S recipients had broader spike-specific TCRs (P = 0.0014).

Only in-frame clones appear in the TCRdb table, and some are missing; sequencing was by immunoSEQ multiplex PCR. The sample lists 350,000 to 500,000 clones, 90% occurring once. The germline V gene encodes CDR1 SNHLY and CDR2 FYNNEI. The ends lost 5 bases at V and 11 bases at J; junction bases unmatched: 14. The CDR3 totals 15 residues. The source of this sequence is a person between 18 and 60 years old who received the Ad26.COV2.S COVID-19 vaccine or a placebo. This specimen was peripheral blood, taken in a trial of Ad26.COV2.S vaccine versus placebo. The chain combines TRBV2 with TRBJ2-3; 9 nucleotides line up with TRBD1. In DNA, the CDR3 is TGTGCCAGCAGTCCCCGGGACAGGGCATTAGTAAAGCAGTATTTT. Amino acid sequence: CASSPRDRALVKQYF.